This T cell receptor beta chain originates from a study of regulatory T cells in long-lasting Graves disease. Time point described: persistent/refractory GD, antithyroid drugs over 5 years with positive TRAb. PBMCs were the source of the RNA used for TCR sequencing. V lost 5 bases to trimming and J lost 0 bases, with 10 bases between them. The CDR3 covers 14 residues. Sequencing libraries for TCR beta were prepared with iRepertoire HTBI primers and Arm-PCR of CDR3 regions. TCRdb redid the calling of the multiplex PCR reads with MiXCR, one entry per CDR3 protein. The sample comprises roughly 450,000 distinct CDR3 sequences, about 20% of which are singletons, and 7% to 10% rests with the top ten. This clonotype has at least ten counts.

This chain connects TRBV12-3 or TRBV12-4 to TRBJ1-1, with a tentative D call TRBD1 (6 bases). The input for sequencing was peripheral blood mononuclear cells (PBMCs), taken when the disease was refractory, from a patient treated with antithyroid drugs. The receptor was isolated from a female donor with Graves disease. The CDR3 coding sequence is TGTGCCAGCAGTCCTTCAGGGGTGAACACTGAAGCTTTCTTT. Residues: CASSPSGVNTEAFF.